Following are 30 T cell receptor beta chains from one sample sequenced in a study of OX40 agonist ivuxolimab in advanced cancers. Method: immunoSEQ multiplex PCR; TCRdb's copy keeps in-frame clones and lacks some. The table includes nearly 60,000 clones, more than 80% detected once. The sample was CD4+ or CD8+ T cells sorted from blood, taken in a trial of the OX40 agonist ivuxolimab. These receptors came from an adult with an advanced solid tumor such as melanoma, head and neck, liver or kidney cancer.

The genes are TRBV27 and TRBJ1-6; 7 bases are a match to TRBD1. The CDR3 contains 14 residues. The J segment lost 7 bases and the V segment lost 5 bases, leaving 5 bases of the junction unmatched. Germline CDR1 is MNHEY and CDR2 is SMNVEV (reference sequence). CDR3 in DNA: TGTGCCAGCAGTCCTGGACAGGAGAATTCACCCCTCCACTTT. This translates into CASSPGQENSPLHF.

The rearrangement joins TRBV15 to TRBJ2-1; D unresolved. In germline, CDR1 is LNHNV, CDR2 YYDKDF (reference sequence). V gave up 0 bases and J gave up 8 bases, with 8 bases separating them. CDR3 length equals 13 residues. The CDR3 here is CATSRDLPDEQFF. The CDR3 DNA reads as TGTGCCACCAGCAGAGATTTACCGGATGAGCAGTTCTTC.

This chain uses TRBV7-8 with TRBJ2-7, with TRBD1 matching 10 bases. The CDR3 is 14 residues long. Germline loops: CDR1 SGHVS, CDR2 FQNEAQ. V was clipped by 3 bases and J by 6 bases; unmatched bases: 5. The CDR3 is CASSLGGQGTEQYF. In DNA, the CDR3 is TGTGCCAGCAGCTTGGGGGGACAGGGGACCGAGCAGTACTTC.

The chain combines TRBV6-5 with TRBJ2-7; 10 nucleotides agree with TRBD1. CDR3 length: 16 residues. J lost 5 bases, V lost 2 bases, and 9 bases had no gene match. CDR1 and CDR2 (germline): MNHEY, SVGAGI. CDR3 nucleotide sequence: TGTGCCAGCAGTTACGCACCGGGACAGGGGACCCACGAGCAGTACTTC. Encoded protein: CASSYAPGQGTHEQYF.

CDR3 sequence (DNA): TGTGCCAGCAGTCCCAACCTAGGGGGGGAGACCCAGTACTTC. This translates into CASSPNLGGETQYF. The chain has TRBV27 and TRBJ2-5, with D perhaps assigned TRBD1 or TRBD2 (6 bases each). Trimming stripped 5 bases from V and 5 bases from J, with 15 bases between. This CDR3 contains 14 residues. Germline V gene data show CDR1 as MNHEY and CDR2 as SMNVEV (reference sequence).

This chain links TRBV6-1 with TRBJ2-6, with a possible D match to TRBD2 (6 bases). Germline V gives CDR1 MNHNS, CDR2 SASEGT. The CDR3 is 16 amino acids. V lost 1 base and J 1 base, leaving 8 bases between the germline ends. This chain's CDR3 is CASSEGLASGANVLTF. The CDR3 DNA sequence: TGTGCCAGCAGTGAAGGGCTAGCGTCTGGGGCCAACGTCCTGACTTTC.

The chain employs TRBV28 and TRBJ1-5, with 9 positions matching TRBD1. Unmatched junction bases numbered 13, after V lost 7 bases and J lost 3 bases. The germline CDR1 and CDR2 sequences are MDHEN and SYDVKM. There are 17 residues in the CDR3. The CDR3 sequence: CASTLWWDRDTNQPQHF. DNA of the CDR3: TGTGCCAGCACCCTTTGGTGGGACAGGGACACCAATCAGCCCCAGCATTTT.

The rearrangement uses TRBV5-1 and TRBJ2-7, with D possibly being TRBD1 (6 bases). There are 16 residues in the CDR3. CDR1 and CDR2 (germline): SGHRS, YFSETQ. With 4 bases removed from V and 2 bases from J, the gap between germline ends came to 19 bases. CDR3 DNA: TGCGCCAGCAGCCCAGGGACCCGGGACAACCCCTACGAGCAGTACTTC. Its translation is CASSPGTRDNPYEQYF. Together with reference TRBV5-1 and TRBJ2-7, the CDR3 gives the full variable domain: KAGVTQTPRYLIKTRGQQVTLSCSPISGHRSVSWYQQTPGQGLQFLFEYFSETQRNKGNFPGRFSGRQFSNSRSEMNVSTLELGDSALYLCASSPGTRDNPYEQYFGPGTRLTVT.

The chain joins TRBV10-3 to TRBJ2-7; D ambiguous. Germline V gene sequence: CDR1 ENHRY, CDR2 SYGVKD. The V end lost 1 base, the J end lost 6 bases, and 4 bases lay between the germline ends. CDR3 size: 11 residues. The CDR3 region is CAISEFGEQYF. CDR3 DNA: TGTGCCATCAGTGAGTTCGGCGAGCAGTACTTC.

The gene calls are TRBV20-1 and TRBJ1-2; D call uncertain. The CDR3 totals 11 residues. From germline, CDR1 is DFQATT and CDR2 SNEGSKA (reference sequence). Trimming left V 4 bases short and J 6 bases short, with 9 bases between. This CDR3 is CSANQWDGYTF. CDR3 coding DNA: TGCAGTGCTAATCAGTGGGATGGCTACACCTTC.

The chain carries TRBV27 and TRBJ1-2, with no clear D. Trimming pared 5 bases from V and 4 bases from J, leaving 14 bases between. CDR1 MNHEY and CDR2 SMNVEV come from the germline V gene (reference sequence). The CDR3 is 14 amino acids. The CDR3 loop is CASSLTPSPYGYTF. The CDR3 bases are TGTGCCAGCAGTCTCACACCTTCTCCCTATGGCTACACCTTC.

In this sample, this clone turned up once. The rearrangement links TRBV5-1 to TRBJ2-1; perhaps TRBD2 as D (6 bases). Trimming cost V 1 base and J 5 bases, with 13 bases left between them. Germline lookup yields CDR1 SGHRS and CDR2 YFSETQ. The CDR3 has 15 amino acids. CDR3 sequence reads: CASSLYATSDNEQFF. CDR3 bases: TGCGCCAGCAGCTTGTACGCGACTAGTGACAATGAGCAGTTCTTC.

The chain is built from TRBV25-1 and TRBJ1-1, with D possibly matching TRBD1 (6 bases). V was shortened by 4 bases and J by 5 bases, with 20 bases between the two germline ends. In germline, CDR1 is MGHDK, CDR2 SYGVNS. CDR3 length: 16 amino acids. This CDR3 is CASSAPSRGRGTEAFF. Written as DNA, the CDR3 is TGTGCCAGCAGTGCACCCTCGCGGGGGCGGGGGACTGAAGCTTTCTTT. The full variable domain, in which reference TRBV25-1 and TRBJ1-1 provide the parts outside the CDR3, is EADIYQTPRYLVIGTGKKITLECSQTMGHDKMYWYQQDPGMELHLIHYSYGVNSTEKGDLSSESTVSRIRTEHFPLTLESARPSHTSQYLCASSAPSRGRGTEAFFGQGTRLTVV.

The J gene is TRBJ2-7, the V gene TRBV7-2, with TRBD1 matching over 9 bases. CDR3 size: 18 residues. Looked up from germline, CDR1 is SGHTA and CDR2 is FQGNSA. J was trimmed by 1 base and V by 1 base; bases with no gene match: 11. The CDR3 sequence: CASSLDGTGTGQSYEQYF. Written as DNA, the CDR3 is TGTGCCAGCAGCTTAGATGGGACAGGGACGGGTCAATCCTACGAGCAGTACTTC.

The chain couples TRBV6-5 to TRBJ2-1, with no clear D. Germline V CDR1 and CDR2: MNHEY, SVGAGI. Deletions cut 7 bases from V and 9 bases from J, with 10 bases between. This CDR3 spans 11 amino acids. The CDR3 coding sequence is TGTGCCAGCACCCACGGCGGTGAGCAGTTCTTC. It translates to CASTHGGEQFF.

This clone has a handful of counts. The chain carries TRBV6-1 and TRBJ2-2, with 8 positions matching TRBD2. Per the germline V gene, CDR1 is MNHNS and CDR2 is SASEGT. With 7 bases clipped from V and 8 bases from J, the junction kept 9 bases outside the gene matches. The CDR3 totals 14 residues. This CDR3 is CASTSGGDGGELFF. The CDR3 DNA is TGTGCCAGCACCAGCGGGGGAGACGGGGGGGAGCTGTTTTTT.

The CDR3 DNA follows: TGTGCCAGCAGCTTCGGGACTAGCGGGGGGTTTGAGACCCAGTACTTC. It yields the protein CASSFGTSGGFETQYF. The chain links TRBV11-3 to TRBJ2-5, with 15 bases lining up with TRBD2. Germline V gene lookup returns CDR1 SGHNT and CDR2 YENEEA. Trimming cost V 3 bases and J 5 bases; bases outside gene matches: 4. The CDR3 consists of 16 residues. Full variable domain (rest looked up from reference TRBV11-3 and TRBJ2-5): EAGVVQSPRYKIIEKKQPVAFWCNPISGHNTLYWYLQNLGQGPELLIRYENEEAVDDSQLPKDRFSAERLKGVDSTLKIQPAELGDSAVYLCASSFGTSGGFETQYFGPGTRLLVL.

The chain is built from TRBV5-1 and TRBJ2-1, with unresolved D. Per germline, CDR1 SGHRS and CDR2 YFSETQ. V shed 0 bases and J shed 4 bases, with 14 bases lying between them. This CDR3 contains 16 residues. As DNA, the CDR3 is TGCGCCAGCAGCTTGGATGTTACCCAAAAATACAATGAGCAGTTCTTC. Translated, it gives CASSLDVTQKYNEQFF.

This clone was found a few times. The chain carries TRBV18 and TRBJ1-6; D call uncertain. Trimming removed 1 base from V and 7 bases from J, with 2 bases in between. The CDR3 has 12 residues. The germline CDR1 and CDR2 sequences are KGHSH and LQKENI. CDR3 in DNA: TGTGCCAGCTCACCACGGAATTCACCCCTCCACTTT. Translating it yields CASSPRNSPLHF. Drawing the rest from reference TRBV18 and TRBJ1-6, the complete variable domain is NAGVMQNPRHLVRRRGQEARLRCSPMKGHSHVYWYRQLPEEGLKFMVYLQKENIIDESGMPKERFSAEFPKEGPSILRIQQVVRGDSAAYFCASSPRNSPLHFGNGTRLTVT.

CDR3: CASSEQGRGRGEQYF. CDR3 sequence (DNA): TGTGCCAGCAGTGAGCAGGGGCGGGGACGAGGCGAGCAGTACTTC. The chain combines TRBV6-1 with TRBJ2-7; D could derive from TRBD1 or TRBD2 (6 bases each). The CDR3 runs to 15 residues. Germline V CDR1 and CDR2: MNHNS, SASEGT. V was cut by 3 bases and J by 6 bases, with 18 bases left in between.

CDR3 amino acids: CASSPTAQETQYF. Here the CDR3 DNA reads TGTGCCAGCAGCCCTACCGCCCAAGAGACCCAGTACTTC. The chain couples TRBV5-4 to TRBJ2-5, with no clear D. The CDR3 runs to 13 residues. Germline CDR1 is SGHNT and CDR2 is YYREEE (reference sequence). Deletions cut 4 bases from V and 1 base from J, with 8 bases between.

The CDR3 reads CASGDVKSNTIYF. CDR3 coding DNA: TGTGCCAGCGGGGATGTTAAATCGAACACCATATATTTT. The chain couples TRBV6-1 to TRBJ1-3; D not certain. The CDR3 length is 13 residues. Germline lookup yields CDR1 MNHNS and CDR2 SASEGT. V was trimmed by 8 bases and J by 7 bases, leaving 15 bases between them.

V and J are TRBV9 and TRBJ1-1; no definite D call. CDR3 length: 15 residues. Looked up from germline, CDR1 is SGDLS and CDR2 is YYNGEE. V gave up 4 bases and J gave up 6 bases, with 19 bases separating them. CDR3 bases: TGTGCCAGCAGCCCAAGTCTCGGGTTTCGGGCTGAAGCTTTCTTT. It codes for CASSPSLGFRAEAFF.

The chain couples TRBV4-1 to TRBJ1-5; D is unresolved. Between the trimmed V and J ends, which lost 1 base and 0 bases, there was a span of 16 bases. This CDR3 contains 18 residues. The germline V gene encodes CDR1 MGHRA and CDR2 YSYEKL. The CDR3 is CASSQGTVATFSNQPQHF. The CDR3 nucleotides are TGCGCCAGCAGCCAAGGAACGGTGGCCACTTTTAGCAATCAGCCCCAGCATTTT.

The CDR3 sequence: CASSTGTARSGANVLTF. In DNA form, the CDR3 reads TGTGCCAGCAGTACGGGGACAGCTCGCTCTGGGGCCAACGTCCTGACTTTC. This chain links TRBV27 with TRBJ2-6, with TRBD1 matching over 7 bases. The CDR3 has 17 amino acids. Losses at the gene ends were 5 bases for V and 0 bases for J; bases not matched to a gene: 7. From germline, CDR1 is MNHEY and CDR2 SMNVEV (reference sequence).

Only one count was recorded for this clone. CDR3 residues: CASKVRDRAYEQYF. CDR3 bases: TGTGCCAGCAAGGTTCGGGACAGGGCTTACGAGCAGTACTTC. This chain joins TRBV28 and TRBJ2-7; 9 nucleotides agree with TRBD1. V trimming: 7 bases; J trimming: 4 bases; junction bases outside the gene matches: 8. Germline CDR1 is MDHEN and CDR2 is SYDVKM. The CDR3 extends over 14 amino acids.

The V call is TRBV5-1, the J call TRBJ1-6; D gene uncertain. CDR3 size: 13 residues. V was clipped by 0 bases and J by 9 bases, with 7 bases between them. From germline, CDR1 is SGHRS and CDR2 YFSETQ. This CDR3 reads CASSLVVGSPLHF. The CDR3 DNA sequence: TGCGCCAGCAGCTTGGTAGTGGGTTCACCCCTCCACTTT.

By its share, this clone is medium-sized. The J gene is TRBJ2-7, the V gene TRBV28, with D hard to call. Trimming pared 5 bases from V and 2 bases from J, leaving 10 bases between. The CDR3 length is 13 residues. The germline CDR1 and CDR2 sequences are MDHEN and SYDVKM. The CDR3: CASSPTIPYEQYF. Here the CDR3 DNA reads TGTGCCAGCAGTCCCACTATCCCCTACGAGCAGTACTTC.

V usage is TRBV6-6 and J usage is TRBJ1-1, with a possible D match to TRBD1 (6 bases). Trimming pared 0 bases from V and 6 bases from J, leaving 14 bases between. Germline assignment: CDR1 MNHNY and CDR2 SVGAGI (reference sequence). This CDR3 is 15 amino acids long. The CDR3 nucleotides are TGTGCCAGCAGTTACTCGGCAGGGGTAGGGGCTGAAGCTTTCTTT. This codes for CASSYSAGVGAEAFF.

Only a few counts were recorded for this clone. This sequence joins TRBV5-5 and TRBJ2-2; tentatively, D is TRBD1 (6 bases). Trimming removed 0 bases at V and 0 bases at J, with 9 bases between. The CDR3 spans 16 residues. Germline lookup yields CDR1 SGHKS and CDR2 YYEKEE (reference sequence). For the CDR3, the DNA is TGTGCCAGCAGCTTGGCCAGGGGTGCGAACACCGGGGAGCTGTTTTTT. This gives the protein CASSLARGANTGELFF.